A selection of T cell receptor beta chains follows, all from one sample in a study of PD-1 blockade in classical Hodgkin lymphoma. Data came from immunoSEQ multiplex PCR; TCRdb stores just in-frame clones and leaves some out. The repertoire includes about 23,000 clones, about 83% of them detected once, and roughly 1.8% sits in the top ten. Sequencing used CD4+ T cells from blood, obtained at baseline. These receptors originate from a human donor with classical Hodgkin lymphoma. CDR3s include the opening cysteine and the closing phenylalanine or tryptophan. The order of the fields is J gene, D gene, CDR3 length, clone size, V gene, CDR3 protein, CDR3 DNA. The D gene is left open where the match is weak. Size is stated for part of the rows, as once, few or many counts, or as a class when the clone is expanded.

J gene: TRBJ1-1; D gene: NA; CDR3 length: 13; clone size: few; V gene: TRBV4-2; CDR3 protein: CASSQGRGTEAFF; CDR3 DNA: TGTGCCAGCAGCCAAGGCCGCGGAACTGAAGCTTTCTTT
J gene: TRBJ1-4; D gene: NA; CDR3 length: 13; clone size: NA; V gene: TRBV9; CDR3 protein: CASSVGVNEKLFF; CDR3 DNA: TGTGCCAGCAGCGTGGGGGTTAATGAAAAACTGTTTTTT
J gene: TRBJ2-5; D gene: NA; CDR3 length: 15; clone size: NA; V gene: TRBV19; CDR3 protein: CASSMQGSGVETQYF; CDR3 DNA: TGTGCCAGTAGTATGCAAGGATCCGGGGTCGAGACCCAGTACTTC
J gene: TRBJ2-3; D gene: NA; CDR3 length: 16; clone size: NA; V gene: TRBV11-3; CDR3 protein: CASSLEVRGGTDTQYF; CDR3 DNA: TGTGCCAGCAGCTTAGAGGTTCGGGGAGGCACAGATACGCAGTATTTT
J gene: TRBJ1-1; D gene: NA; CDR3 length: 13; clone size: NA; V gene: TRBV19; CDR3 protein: CASSGQVDTEAFF; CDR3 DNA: TGTGCCAGTAGTGGCCAAGTTGACACTGAAGCTTTCTTT
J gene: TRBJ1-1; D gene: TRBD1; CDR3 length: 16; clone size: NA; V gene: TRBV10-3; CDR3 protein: CAISDSTGTENTEAFF; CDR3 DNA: TGTGCCATCAGTGATTCAACCGGGACAGAGAACACTGAAGCTTTCTTT
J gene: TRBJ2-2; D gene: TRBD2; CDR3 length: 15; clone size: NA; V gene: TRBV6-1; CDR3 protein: CASNRGGLNTGELFF; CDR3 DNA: TGTGCCAGCAACCGGGGGGGGTTGAACACCGGGGAGCTGTTTTTT
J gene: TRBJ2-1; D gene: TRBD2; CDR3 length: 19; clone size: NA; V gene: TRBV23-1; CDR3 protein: CASSQASISLAGGPTEQFF; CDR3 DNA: TGCGCCAGCAGCCAGGCTTCGATTAGCTTGGCGGGGGGGCCTACTGAGCAGTTCTTC
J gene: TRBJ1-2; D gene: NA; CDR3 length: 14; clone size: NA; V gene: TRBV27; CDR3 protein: CASSLSSAPGGYTF; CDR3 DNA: TGTGCCAGCAGTTTATCCAGCGCTCCCGGTGGCTACACCTTC
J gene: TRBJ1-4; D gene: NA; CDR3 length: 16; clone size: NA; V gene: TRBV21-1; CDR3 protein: CASSTPSRSTNEKLFF; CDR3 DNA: TGTGCCAGCAGCACCCCGTCGAGGTCAACTAATGAAAAACTGTTTTTT
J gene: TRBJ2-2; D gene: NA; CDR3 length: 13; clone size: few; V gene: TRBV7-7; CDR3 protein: CASSLDTAGELFF; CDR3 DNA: TGTGCCAGCAGCTTAGATACGGCCGGGGAGCTGTTTTTT
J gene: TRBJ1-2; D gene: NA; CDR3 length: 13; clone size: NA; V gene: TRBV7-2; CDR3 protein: CASSPDIGYGYTF; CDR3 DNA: TGTGCCAGCAGCCCCGACATCGGCTATGGCTACACCTTC
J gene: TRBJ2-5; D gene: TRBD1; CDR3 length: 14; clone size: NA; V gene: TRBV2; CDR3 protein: CASSRMTGEETQYF; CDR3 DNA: TGTGCCAGCAGTCGAATGACAGGGGAAGAGACCCAGTACTTC
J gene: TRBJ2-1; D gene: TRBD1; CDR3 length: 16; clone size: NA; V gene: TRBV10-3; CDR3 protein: CATLGTGGIWRNEQFF; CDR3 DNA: TGTGCCACCCTCGGGACAGGGGGAATATGGCGCAATGAGCAGTTCTTC
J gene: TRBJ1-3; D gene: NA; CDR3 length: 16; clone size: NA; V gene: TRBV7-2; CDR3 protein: CASSLEGVPSGNTIYF; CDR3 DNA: TGTGCCAGCAGCTTAGAGGGGGTCCCCTCTGGAAACACCATATATTTT
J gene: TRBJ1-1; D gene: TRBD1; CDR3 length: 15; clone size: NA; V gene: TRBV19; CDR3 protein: CASSTQQGANTEAFF; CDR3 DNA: TGTGCCAGTAGTACCCAACAGGGGGCGAACACTGAAGCTTTCTTT
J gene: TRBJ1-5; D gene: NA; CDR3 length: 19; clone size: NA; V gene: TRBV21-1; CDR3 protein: CASSKWIRTDLYSNQPQHF; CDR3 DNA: TGTGCCAGCAGCAAATGGATCCGGACAGACCTTTATAGCAATCAGCCCCAGCATTTT
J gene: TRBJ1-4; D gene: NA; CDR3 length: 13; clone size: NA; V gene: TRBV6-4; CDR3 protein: CASSEVEGSGLFF; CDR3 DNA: TGTGCCAGCAGTGAGGTTGAAGGCTCAGGACTGTTTTTT
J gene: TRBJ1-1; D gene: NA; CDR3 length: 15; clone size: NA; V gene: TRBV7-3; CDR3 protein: CASSLALGDNTEAFF; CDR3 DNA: TGTGCCAGCAGCTTAGCGTTAGGGGATAACACTGAAGCTTTCTTT
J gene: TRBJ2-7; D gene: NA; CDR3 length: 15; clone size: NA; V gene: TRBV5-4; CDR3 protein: CASSLDPDISYEQYF; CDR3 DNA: TGTGCCAGCAGCTTGGACCCGGACATATCCTACGAGCAGTACTTC
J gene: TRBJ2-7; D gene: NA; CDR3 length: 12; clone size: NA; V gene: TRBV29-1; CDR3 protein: CSVVGQLGPQYF; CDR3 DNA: TGCAGCGTTGTCGGACAGCTCGGTCCGCAGTACTTC
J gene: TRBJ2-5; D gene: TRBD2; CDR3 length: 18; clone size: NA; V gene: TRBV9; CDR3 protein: CASSVGRRLAGEGETQYF; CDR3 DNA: TGTGCCAGCAGCGTAGGAAGACGACTAGCGGGGGAGGGGGAGACCCAGTACTTC
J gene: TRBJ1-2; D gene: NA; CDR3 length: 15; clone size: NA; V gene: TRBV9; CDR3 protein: CASSVMETANYGYTF; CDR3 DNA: TGTGCCAGCAGCGTAATGGAGACAGCGAACTATGGCTACACCTTC